This TCR beta chain comes out of a study of cytomegalovirus exposure and HLA in healthy donors (dated by TCRdb to about 2017). Regarding the study in general: An earlier analysis of about 530 of the donors reported about 300 Gb of sequence data and 90 million to 120 million unique TCR beta sequences obtained from some 170 million T cells. About 280 gigabases of sequencing data and 75 million to 85 million unique TCR sequences made up an early release that covered approximately 650 HLA-typed donors. Donor age, sex, ethnicity and CMV serostatus were collected together with the repertoire data. In an earlier analysis of 587 of the donors, high-throughput TCR beta sequencing was used to judge whether each TCR beta V gene segment behaved as functional or pseudogenic. Among around 400 genotyped donors of the cohort, an average of 235,054 unique TCR beta nucleotide sequences were sequenced per donor, around 20% of them non-productive. Both class I and class II loci were covered by HLA typing, at four-digit resolution. The genetic ancestry cluster associated with self-reported Caucasian donors included 80% to 90% of the roughly 360 genotyped donors. A few DR-DQ haplotypes were handled as single units for association and clustering because linkage in the cohort was strong. The later analysis used no new phenotypic data to find candidate immune exposures, relying instead on TCR beta sequences and their occurrence across donors. Besides the first cohort of approximately 710 subjects, a separate validation cohort made up of roughly 120 different subjects was used. The study aimed to test whether cataloging public T cell receptors could reveal signatures of past pathogen exposure. The number of donors typed differed by locus, with roughly 620-630 for A, B, C, DRB1 and DQB1, more than 500 for DQA1, 600 to 610 for DPA1, and some 440 for DPB1. The study profiled the T cell repertoires of 500 to 800 subjects by immunosequencing and related them to cytomegalovirus serostatus. In a later analysis, previously published TCR beta repertoires from 666 donors were re-analyzed and high-resolution HLA genotyping was added so that TCR occurrence patterns could be studied. All discovery cohort repertoires had been generated on a single sequencing platform. To predict cytomegalovirus infection status, the study brought together high-throughput TCR immunosequencing, statistical association of individual TCRs with disease status, and machine learning. Genome-wide SNP genotypes for about 65% of the roughly 700 donors were used in a later genetic analysis, which treated that subset as a discovery cohort. Results and caveats for the whole study, not just this receptor: A later genetic analysis associated a missense DCLRE1C variant with V-gene and J-gene trimming of TCR beta chains, and an independent cohort replicated the association. Compared with equally common non-associated chains, HLA-associated TCR beta chains in a later analysis were more clonally expanded and had lower generation probabilities. Assigning TCR associations to individual alleles was difficult when HLA alleles, especially DR and DQ, strongly co-occurred. The classifier was reported to diagnose cytomegalovirus status with high specificity and sensitivity in both the original cohort and the validation cohort. CMV serostatus was the only immune exposure information available for the cohort. Over 15 rarely observed V segments, including chromosome 9 orphons, were excluded from the earlier analysis of approximately 500 of the donors because counts were too low. It was suggested by the authors that the approach could potentially be generalized to other disease states and immunological phenotypes. A later genetic analysis reported fewer N-insertions in productive TCRs among donors in an Asian-associated ancestry cluster than the roughly 650-donor mean. Some IMGT-functional V segments, including TRBV6-2 and TRBV6-3, could not be told apart with the 87-base-pair reads, so those segments were excluded. Across donors, most TCR sequences were observed very rarely, whereas some public TCRs were present in many individuals. In a later analysis, TCR association rates were found to vary across HLA loci, with the most associated TCRs seen for DRB1 alleles and the fewest for HLA-C alleles. According to a later analysis, most CMV-associated TCR beta chains appeared to be HLA-restricted, and the HLA associations seemed to be driven largely by CMV exposure. Because HLA typing was missing for some donors at each locus, association tests included only the typed subset. In a later analysis, several top co-occurrence clusters were reported to appear linked to parvovirus B19, influenza, CMV and Epstein-Barr virus. A total of some 180 TCR beta chains were listed by the study as associated with cytomegalovirus. At a false discovery rate of 0.05, a later analysis linked under 20,000 TCR beta sequences to specific HLA alleles. In this cohort, only TCR beta chains were sequenced, and detectable features were limited by the absence of alpha or paired-chain data. Linkage disequilibrium might explain the correlated functional status among segregating V segments, but an unknown experimental factor could not be ruled out. A further reported finding was that TCR beta sequences accurately predicted the HLA-A and HLA-B alleles for most subjects in the first cohort. Three of the identified cytomegalovirus-associated TCR beta chains were confirmed in vitro to be specific for cytomegalovirus antigens. Broadly in line with IMGT annotations, most TCR beta V segments showed up in productive rearrangements about 87% or about 30% of the time in an earlier analysis of around 600 of the donors. A cluster of highly shared sequence variants was judged likely to be a technical artifact of the sequencing pipeline. Presence/absence analyses assumed roughly uniform sequencing depth across donors, an assumption that may not hold.

V loses 2 bases, J loses 2 bases, and the germline ends lie 9 bases apart. The cysteine opens and the phenylalanine closes a CDR3 of 14 amino acids. Only the CDR3 DNA is retained, 42 bases long and in frame from the first base. From the germline V gene, CDR1 is SGHVS and CDR2 is FQNEAQ. On this clone itself: What antigen it recognizes has not been identified. No clone much larger than this one lies a single base away; base qualities are absent.

The library was made by the immunoSEQ multiplex PCR assay. For the multiplex PCR, a mixture combining 60 forward primers for TCR Vbeta segments and 13 reverse primers for TCR Jbeta segments was used. The CDR3 region of rearranged TCR beta genes was amplified from genomic DNA with a multiplex PCR assay. The amplified TCR beta libraries were sequenced on the Illumina HiSeq System as 87-base-pair reads. The source study handled its data this way. Across the roughly 700 repertoires, a later analysis counted approximately 75 million unique TCR beta chains, roughly 11 million of which were shared by at least two donors. Raw reads were error-corrected and collapsed into unique sequences by a nearest-neighbor algorithm in which closely related sequences were merged to remove PCR and sequencing errors. V, D and J gene segments were assigned by aligning CDR3 sequences to IMGT reference sequences. For a sequence to be retained, at least a six-nucleotide match to both a V gene segment and a J gene segment was required. A rearrangement counted as productive if the CDR3 had no stop codons and remained in frame with V and J, and every other rearrangement counted as non-productive. Following IMGT convention, CDR3 was defined as the stretch from the second conserved V-encoded cysteine to the conserved J-encoded phenylalanine. In an earlier analysis of 550 to 650 of the donors, sequences lacking an unambiguous match to a single V gene segment were excluded. An earlier analysis of 500 to 600 of the donors classified V segments as functional when productive rearrangements were above 56.7% and as segregating when the standard deviation between donors was above 5%. A statistical classification framework was developed to diagnose cytomegalovirus status using the catalog of TCR beta chain sequences. V and J gene assignment, in a later analysis, came from comparing TCR nucleotide sequences with IMGT/GENE-DB human TR gene sequences. The TCRdist pipeline was used in a later analysis to assign CDR3 sequences and most-parsimonious VDJ recombination scenarios. A later analysis defined each TCR beta chain by its CDR3 amino acid sequence plus V-gene family, and excluded reads lacking a unique V-gene family. As a way to deal with suspected cross-contamination and a sequencing artifact, a later analysis dropped roughly 600 nucleotide sequences that were highly shared and had low generation probability. A later analysis calculated a clonal expansion index for each public chain from normalized within-repertoire ranks of inferred template counts. In a later analysis, generation probabilities were computed using a VDJ recombination model fitted to out-of-frame rearrangements, and the results were checked against IGoR. In a later analysis, hypergeometric tests were used to score TCR-TCR, TCR-HLA and TCR-CMV co-occurrence, with a repertoire-size bias correction applied to TCR pairs. In a later analysis, false discovery rates were estimated by permuting HLA or CMV assignments 20 times. In a later analysis, co-occurring TCRs were grouped with DBSCAN, and TCRdist sequence similarity was added when clustering was performed within HLA-allele-positive subsets. Repertoires with fewer than 30,000 or more than 120,000 public chains were left out of co-occurrence clustering, as were four to six repertoires with anomalous nucleotide sharing. This immuneACCESS table, as held by TCRdb, lists in-frame sequences with V and J called but not all clones. Of the missing ones, under half trace to an unresolved V gene in checked studies; the others have no known cause. V, J and clone size reflect that table, while D and trimming were determined from the DNA. A total of approximately 110,000 clones appear in this sample, 82% of them only once. The ten largest clones capture 2.5% of the sample.

The cohort comprised approximately 700 healthy bone marrow donors. At the time of sampling, all cohort members were nominally healthy, though unrecorded immune exposures were likely present. The donor was CMV seronegative and belonged to the group of under 400 seronegative cohort members. Each donor provided a peripheral blood sample, and peripheral blood mononuclear cells were used for TCR beta sequencing. Genomic DNA extraction from the blood cell samples was performed with the Qiagen DNeasy Blood Extraction Kit. Material: PBMCs. The receptor was isolated from a woman between 18 and 29 years old in good health and CMV-seronegative. The chain employs TRBV7-8 and TRBJ1-1; perhaps TRBD1 is the D gene, with 5 bases matching. The CDR3 region: CASSLLTVNTEAFF. The DNA sequence reads TGTGCCAGCAGCTTACTGACAGTCAACACTGAAGCTTTCTTT.